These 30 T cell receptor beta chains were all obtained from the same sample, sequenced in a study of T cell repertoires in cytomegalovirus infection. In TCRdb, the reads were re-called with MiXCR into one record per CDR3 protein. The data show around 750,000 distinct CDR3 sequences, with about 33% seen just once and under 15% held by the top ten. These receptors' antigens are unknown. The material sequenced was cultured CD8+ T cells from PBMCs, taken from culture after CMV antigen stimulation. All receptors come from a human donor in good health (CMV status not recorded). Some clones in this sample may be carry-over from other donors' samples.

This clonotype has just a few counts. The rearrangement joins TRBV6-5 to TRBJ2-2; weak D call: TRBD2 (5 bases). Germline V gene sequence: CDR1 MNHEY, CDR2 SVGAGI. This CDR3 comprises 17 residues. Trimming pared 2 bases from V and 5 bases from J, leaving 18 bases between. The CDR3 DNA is TGTGCCAGCAGTTACGACCTAAAAGGGAGTATAACCGGGGAGCTGTTTTTT. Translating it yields CASSYDLKGSITGELFF.

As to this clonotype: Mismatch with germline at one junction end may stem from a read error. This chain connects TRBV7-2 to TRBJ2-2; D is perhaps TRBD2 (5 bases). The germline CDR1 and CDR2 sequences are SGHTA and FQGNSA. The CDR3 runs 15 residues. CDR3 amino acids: CASSLVRGFSGELIF. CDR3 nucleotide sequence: TGTGCCAGCAGCTTAGTTAGAGGGTTCTCCGGGGAGCTGATTTTT.

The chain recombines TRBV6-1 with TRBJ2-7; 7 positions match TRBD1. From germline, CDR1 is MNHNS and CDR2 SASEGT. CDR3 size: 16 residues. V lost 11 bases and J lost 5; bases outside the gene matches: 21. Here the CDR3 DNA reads TGTGCCCCCAATCGGACAGGAGCCACGGATGTCCACGAGCAGTACGTC. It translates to CAPNRTGATDVHEQYV.

The CDR3 is CASTPGASYEQYF. The DNA for the CDR3 is TGTGCCAGTACCCCCGGGGCTTCCTACGAGCAGTACTTC. J is TRBJ2-7 and V is TRBV19; D assignment may be TRBD1 or TRBD2 (5 bases each). Germline-derived CDR1 and CDR2 are LNHDA and SQIVND (reference sequence). The ends were cut back, 7 bases at V and 1 base at J, with 11 bases in the middle. This CDR3 is 13 amino acids long.

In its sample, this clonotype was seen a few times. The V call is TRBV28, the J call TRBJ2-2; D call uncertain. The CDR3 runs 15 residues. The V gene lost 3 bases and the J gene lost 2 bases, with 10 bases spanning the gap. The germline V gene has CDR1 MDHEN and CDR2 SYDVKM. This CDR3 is CASSFWQKNTGELFF. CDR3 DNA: TGTGCCAGCAGTTTCTGGCAGAAAAACACCGGGGAGCTGTTTTTT.

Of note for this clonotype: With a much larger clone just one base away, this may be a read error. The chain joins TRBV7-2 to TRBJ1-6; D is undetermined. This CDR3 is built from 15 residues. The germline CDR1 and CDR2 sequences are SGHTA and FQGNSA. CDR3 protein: CANSLGGSYNSPLHF. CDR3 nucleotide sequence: TGTGCCAACAGCTTGGGAGGCTCCTATAATTCACCCCTCCACTTT.

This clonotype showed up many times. The CDR3 loop is CASSPRDQGRGEQYF. DNA of the CDR3: TGTGCCAGCAGCCCCCGGGACCAGGGGCGAGGTGAGCAGTACTTC. The chain is built from TRBV7-9 and TRBJ2-7, with D maybe TRBD1 (6 bases). Germline values: CDR1 SEHNR, CDR2 FQNEAQ (reference sequence). V dropped 5 bases and J dropped 7 bases, with 21 bases sitting between them. This CDR3 has 15 residues.

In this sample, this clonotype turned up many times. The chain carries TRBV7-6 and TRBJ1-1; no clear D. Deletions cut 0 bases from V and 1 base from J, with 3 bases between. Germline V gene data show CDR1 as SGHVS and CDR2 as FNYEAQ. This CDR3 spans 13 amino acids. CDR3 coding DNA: TGTGCCAGCAGCTTAGCCAAGAACACTGAAGCTTTCTTT. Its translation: CASSLAKNTEAFF.

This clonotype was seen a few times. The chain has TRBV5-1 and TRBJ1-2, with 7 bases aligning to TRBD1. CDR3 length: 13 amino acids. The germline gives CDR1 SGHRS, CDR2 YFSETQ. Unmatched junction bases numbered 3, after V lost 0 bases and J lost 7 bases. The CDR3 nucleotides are TGCGCCAGCAGCTTGGAGACAGGGATTGGCTACACCTTC. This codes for CASSLETGIGYTF.

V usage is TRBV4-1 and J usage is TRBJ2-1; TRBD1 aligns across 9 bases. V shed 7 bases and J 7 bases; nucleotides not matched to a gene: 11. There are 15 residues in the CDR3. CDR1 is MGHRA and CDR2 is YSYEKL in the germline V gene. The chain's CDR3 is CASKHGTGSVNEQFF. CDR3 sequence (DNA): TGCGCCAGCAAGCACGGGACAGGGTCTGTGAATGAGCAGTTCTTC.

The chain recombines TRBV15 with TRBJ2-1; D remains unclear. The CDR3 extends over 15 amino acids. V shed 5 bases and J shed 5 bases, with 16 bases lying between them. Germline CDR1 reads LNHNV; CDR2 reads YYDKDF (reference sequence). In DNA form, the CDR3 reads TGTGCCACCAGCGCCCCTGCGGACGGGCACAATGAGCAGTTCTTC. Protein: CATSAPADGHNEQFF.

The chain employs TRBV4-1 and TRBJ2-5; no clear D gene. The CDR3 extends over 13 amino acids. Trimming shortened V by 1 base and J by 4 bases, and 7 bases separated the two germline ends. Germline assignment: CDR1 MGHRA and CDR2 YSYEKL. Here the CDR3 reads CASSQANLETQYF. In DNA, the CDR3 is TGCGCCAGCAGCCAAGCCAACCTAGAGACCCAGTACTTC.

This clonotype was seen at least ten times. CDR3 amino acids: CASSPGGNTGELFF. In DNA form, the CDR3 reads TGTGCCAGCTCACCAGGGGGAAACACCGGGGAGCTGTTTTTT. The V and J genes are TRBV11-3 and TRBJ2-2; 7 positions match TRBD1. V lost 8 bases and J lost 2; bases outside the gene matches: 5. Germline V CDR1 and CDR2: SGHNT, YENEEA. This CDR3 has 14 residues.

This CDR3 reads CASGGQGNGYTF. The DNA for the CDR3 is TGTGCCAGCGGAGGACAGGGCAATGGCTACACCTTC. V usage is TRBV6-1 and J usage is TRBJ1-2; 8 nucleotides match TRBD1. Germline CDR1 MNHNS, CDR2 SASEGT. CDR3 length: 12 residues. J gave up 6 bases and V 8 bases, and 5 bases lay outside the gene matches.

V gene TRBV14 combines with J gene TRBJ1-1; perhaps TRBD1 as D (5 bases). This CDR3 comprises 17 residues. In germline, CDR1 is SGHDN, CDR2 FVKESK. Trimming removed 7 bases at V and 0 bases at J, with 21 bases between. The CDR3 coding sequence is TGTGCCAGCACCATCGGACATCCTTTAAATATGAACACTGAAGCTTTCTTT. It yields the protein CASTIGHPLNMNTEAFF. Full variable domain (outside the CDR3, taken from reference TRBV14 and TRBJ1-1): EAGVTQFPSHSVIEKGQTVTLRCDPISGHDNLYWYRRVMGKEIKFLLHFVKESKQDESGMPNNRFLAERTGGTYSTLKVQPAELEDSGVYFCASTIGHPLNMNTEAFFGQGTRLTVV.

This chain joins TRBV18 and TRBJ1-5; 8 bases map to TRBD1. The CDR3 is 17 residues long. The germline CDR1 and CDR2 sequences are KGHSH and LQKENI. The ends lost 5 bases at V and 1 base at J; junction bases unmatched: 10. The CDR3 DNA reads TGTGCCAGCTCAACTGGACAGGGTGAAGGGAGCAATCAGCCCCAGCATTTT. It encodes CASSTGQGEGSNQPQHF.

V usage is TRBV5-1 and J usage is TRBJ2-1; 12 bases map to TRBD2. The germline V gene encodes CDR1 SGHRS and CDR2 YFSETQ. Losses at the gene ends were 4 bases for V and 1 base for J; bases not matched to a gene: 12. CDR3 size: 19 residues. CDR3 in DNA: TGCGCCAGCAGCGTGCCTAGCGGGGGGGGCCCTGTGTCCTACAATGAGCAGTTCTTC. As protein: CASSVPSGGGPVSYNEQFF.

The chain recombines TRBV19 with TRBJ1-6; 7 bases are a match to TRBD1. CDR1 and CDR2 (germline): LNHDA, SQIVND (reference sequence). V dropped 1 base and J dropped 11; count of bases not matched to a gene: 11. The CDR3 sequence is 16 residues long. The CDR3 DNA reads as TGTGCCAGTAGTATAGGGGGACAGCCTGGGGAGGCACCCCTCCACTTT. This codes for CASSIGGQPGEAPLHF. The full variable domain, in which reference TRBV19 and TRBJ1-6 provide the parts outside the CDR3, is DGGITQSPKYLFRKEGQNVTLSCEQNLNHDAMYWYRQDPGQGLRLIYYSQIVNDFQKGDIAEGYSVSREKKESFPLTVTSAQKNPTAFYLCASSIGGQPGEAPLHFGNGTRLTVT.

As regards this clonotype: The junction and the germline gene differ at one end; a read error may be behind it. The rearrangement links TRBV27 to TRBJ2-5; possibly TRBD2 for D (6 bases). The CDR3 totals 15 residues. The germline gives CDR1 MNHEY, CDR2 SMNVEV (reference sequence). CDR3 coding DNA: TGTGCCGGCAGTCCCCCCGGGACTCCCTCGGAGACCCAGTACTTC. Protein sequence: CAGSPPGTPSETQYF.

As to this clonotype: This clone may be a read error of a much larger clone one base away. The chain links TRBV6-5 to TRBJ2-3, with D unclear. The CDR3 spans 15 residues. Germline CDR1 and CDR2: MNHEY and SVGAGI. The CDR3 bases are TGTGCCGGCAGTAACTTCGCGATGGCCGCAGATACGCAGTATTTT. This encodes CAGSNFAMAADTQYF.

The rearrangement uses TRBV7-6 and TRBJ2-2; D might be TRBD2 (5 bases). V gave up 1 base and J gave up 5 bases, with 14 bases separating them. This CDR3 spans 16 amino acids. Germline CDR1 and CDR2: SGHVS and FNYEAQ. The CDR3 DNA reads TGTGCCAGCAGCTTAGTTCAGTTACGCGGGACCGGGGAGCTGTTTTTT. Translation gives CASSLVQLRGTGELFF.

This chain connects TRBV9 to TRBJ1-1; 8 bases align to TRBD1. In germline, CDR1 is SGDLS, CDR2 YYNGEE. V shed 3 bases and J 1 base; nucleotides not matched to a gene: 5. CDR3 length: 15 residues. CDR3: CASSAYRGRNTEAFF. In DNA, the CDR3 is TGTGCCAGCAGCGCATACAGGGGGAGGAACACTGAAGCTTTCTTT.

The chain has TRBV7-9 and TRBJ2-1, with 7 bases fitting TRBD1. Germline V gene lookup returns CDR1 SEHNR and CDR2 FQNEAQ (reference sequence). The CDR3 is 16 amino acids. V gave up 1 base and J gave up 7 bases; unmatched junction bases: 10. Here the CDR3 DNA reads TGTGCCAGCAGCTTAGGTTACACAGGGGCGCGGAATGAGCAGTTCTTC. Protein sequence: CASSLGYTGARNEQFF.

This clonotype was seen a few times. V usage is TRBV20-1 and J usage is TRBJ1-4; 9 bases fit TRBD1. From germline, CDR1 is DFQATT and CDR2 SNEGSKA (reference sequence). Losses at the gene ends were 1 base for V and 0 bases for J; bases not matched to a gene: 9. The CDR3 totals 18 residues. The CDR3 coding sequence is TGCAGTGCTAGAGGATGGGACAGGGACCTTGCAACTAATGAAAAACTGTTTTTT. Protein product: CSARGWDRDLATNEKLFF.

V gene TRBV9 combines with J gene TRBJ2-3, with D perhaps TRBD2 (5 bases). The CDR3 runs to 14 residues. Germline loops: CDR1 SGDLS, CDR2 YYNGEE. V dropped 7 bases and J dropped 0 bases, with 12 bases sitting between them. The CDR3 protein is CASGAALSTDTQYF. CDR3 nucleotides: TGTGCCAGCGGAGCGGCTTTAAGCACAGATACGCAGTATTTT.

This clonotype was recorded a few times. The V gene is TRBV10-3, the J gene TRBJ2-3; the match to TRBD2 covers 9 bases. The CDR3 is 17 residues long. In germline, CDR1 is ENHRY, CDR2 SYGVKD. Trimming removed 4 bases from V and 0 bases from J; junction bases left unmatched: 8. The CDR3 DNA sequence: TGTGCCATCAGTGTATGGCGGACTAGCGAAAGCACAGATACGCAGTATTTT. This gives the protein CAISVWRTSESTDTQYF.

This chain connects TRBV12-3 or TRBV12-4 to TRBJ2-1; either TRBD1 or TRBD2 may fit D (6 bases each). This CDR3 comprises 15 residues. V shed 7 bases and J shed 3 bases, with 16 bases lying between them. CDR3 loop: CASTAGHPFYNEQFF. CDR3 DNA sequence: TGTGCCAGCACCGCGGGACATCCGTTCTACAATGAGCAGTTCTTC.

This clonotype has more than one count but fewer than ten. As DNA, the CDR3 is TGTGCCAGCTTCATGCTTGAAGCTTTCTTT. Amino acids: CASFMLEAFF. The chain has TRBV6-4 and TRBJ1-1, with no clear D. Per germline, CDR1 MRHNA and CDR2 SNTAGT. The CDR3 length is 10 residues. Trimming took 8 bases from V and 7 from J, leaving 8 bases between them.

CDR3 bases: TGTGCCAGCAGACGGGGGGGGGTTGACATTCAGTACTTC. This sequence encodes CASRRGGVDIQYF. The chain employs TRBV27 and TRBJ2-4, with 8 bases identical to TRBD2. Trimming took 6 bases from V and 8 from J; bases not matched to a gene: 6. The CDR3 contains 13 residues. The germline V gene has CDR1 MNHEY and CDR2 SMNVEV (reference sequence).

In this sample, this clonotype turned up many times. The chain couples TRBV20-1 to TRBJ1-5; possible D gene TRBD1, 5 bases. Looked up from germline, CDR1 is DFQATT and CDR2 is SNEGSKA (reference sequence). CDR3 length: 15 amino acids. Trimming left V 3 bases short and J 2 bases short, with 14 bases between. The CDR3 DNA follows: TGCAGTGCTAGGCGCAGGGTCGGTGGCAATCAGCCCCAGCATTTT. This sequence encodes CSARRRVGGNQPQHF.